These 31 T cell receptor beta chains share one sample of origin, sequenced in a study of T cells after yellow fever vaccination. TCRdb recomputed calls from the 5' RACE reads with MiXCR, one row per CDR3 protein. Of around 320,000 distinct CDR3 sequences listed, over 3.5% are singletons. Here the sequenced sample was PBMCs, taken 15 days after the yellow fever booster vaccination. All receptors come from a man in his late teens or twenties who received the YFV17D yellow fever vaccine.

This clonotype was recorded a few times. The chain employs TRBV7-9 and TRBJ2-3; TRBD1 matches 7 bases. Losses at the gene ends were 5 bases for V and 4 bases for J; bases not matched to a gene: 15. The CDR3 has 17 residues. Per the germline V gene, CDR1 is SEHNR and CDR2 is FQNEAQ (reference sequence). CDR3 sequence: CASSPTPLGQTSDTQYF. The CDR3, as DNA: TGTGCCAGCAGCCCAACCCCTTTGGGACAGACCTCAGATACGCAGTATTTT.

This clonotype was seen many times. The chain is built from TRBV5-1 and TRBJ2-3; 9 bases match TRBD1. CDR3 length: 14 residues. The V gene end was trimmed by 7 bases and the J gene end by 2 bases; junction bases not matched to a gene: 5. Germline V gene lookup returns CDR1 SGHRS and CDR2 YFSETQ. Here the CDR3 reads CASGTGGNTDTQYF. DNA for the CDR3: TGCGCCAGCGGTACAGGGGGCAACACAGATACGCAGTATTTT.

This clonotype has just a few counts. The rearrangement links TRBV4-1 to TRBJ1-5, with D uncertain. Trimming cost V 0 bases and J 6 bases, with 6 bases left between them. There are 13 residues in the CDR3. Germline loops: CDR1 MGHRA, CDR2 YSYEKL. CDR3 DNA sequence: TGCGCCAGCAGCCAAGATCAGGTTCAGCCCCAGCATTTT. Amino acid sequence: CASSQDQVQPQHF.

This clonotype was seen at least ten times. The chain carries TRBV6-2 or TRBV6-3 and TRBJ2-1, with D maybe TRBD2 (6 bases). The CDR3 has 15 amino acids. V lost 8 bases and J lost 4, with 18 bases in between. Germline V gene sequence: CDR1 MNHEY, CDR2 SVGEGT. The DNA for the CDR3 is TGTGCCAGCCGAGGACGGGGGACCACATACAATGAGCAGTTCTTC. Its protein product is CASRGRGTTYNEQFF.

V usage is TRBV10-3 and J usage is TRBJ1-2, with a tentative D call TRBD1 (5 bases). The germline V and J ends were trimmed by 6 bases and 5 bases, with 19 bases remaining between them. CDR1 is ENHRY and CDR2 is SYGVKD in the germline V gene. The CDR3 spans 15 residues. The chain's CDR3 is CAIRVGLLKGYGYTF. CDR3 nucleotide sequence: TGTGCCATCAGGGTGGGACTTCTCAAAGGTTATGGCTACACCTTC.

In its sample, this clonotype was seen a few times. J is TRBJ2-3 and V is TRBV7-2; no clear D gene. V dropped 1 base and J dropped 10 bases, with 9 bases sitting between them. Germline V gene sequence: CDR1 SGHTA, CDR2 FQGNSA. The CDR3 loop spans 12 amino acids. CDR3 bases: TGTGCCAGCAGCTTAGTAAATCGAGCGCAGTATTTT. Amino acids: CASSLVNRAQYF.

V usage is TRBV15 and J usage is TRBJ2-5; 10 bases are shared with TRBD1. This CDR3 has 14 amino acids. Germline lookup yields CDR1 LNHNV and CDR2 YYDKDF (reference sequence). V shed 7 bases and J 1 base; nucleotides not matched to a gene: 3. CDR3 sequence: CATNRDRGQETQYF. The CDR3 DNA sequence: TGTGCCACCAACCGGGACAGGGGCCAAGAGACCCAGTACTTC.

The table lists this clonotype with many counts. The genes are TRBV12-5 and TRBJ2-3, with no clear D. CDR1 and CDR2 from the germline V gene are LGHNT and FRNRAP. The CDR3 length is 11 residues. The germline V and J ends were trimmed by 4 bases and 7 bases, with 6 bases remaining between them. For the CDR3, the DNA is TGTGCTAGTGGTTCATTGAATACGCAGTATTTT. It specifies CASGSLNTQYF.

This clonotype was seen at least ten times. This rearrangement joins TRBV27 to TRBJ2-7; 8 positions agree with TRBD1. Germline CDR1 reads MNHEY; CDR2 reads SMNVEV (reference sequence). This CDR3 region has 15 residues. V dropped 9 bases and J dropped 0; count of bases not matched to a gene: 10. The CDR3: CASNPGTGPSYEQYF. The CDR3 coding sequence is TGTGCCAGTAACCCCGGGACAGGTCCCTCCTACGAGCAGTACTTC.

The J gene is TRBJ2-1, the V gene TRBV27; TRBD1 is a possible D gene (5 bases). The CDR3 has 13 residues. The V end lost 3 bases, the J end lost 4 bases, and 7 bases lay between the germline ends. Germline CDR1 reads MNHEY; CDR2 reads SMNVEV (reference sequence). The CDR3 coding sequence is TGTGCCAGCAGTTTTCAGGGTTACAATGAGCAGTTCTTC. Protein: CASSFQGYNEQFF.

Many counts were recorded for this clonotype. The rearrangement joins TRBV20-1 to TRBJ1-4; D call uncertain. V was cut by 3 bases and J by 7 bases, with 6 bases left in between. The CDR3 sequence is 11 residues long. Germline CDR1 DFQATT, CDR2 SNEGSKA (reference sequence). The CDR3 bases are TGCAGTGCTAGGGTCGGTGAAAAACTGTTTTTT. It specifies CSARVGEKLFF.

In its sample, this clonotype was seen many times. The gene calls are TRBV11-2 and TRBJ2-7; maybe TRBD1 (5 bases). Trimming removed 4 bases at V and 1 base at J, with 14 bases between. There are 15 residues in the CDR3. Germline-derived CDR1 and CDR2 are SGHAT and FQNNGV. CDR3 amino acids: CASSSLSRVSYEQYV. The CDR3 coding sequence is TGTGCCAGCAGCTCGCTGTCCAGGGTATCCTACGAGCAGTACGTC.

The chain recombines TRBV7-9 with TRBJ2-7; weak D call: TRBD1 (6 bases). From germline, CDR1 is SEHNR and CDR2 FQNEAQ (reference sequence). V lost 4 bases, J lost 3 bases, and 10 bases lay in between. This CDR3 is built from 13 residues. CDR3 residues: CASSSGQFYEQYV. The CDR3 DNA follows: TGTGCCAGCAGCTCTGGACAGTTCTACGAGCAGTACGTC.

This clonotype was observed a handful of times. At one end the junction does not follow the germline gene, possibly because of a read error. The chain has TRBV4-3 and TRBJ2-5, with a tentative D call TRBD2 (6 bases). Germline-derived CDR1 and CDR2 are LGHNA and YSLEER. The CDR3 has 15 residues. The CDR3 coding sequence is TGCGCCAGCAGCCAAGAACCGGGACCTGGGGGGACCCGGTACTTC. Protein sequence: CASSQEPGPGGTRYF.

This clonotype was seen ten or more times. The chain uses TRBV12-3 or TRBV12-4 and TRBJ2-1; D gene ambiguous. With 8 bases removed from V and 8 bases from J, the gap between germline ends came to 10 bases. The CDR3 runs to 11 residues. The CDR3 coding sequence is TGTGCCAGCCTCCAAGACGATGAGCAGTTCTTC. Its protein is CASLQDDEQFF.

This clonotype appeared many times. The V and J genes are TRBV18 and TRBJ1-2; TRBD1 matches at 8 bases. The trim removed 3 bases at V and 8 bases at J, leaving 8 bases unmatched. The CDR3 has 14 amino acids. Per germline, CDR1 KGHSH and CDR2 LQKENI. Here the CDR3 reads CASSPNGQGGGYTF. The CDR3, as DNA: TGTGCCAGCTCACCTAATGGACAGGGTGGAGGCTACACCTTC.

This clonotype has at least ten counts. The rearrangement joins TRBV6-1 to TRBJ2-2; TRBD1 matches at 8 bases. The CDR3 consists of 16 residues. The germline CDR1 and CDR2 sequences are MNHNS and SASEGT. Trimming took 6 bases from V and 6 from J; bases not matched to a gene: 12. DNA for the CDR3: TGTGCCAGCAGGATAGACCAGGGGGCAGGGGCCGGGGAGCTGTTTTTT. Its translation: CASRIDQGAGAGELFF.

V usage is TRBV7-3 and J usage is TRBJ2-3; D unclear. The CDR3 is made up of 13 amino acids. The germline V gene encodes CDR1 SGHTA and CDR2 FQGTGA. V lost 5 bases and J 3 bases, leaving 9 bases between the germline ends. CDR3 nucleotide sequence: TGTGCCAGCAGCCGAAGACCGACAGATACGCAGTATTTT. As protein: CASSRRPTDTQYF.

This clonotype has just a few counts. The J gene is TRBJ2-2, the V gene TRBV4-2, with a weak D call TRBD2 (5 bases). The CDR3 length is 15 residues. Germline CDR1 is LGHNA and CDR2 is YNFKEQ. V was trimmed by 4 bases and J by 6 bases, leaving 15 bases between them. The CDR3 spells CASSLEEGTSGELFF. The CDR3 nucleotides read TGTGCCAGCAGCCTCGAAGAGGGAACGTCCGGGGAGCTGTTTTTT.

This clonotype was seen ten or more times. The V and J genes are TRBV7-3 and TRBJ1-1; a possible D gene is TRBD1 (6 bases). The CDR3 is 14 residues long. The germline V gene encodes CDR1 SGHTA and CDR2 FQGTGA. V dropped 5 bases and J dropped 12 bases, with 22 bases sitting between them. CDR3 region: CASSPTSQGPGTFF. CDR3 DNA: TGTGCCAGCAGCCCGACCTCACAGGGCCCGGGGACTTTCTTT.

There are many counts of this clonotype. CDR3 in amino acids: CASSSLLRGRLYEQYV. CDR3 bases: TGTGCCAGCAGTTCCCTCTTACGGGGGAGACTCTACGAGCAGTACGTC. This chain uses TRBV28 with TRBJ2-7; a weak D match, TRBD2 (6 bases). V lost 4 bases and J lost 3, with 19 bases in between. CDR1 and CDR2 (germline): MDHEN, SYDVKM. This CDR3 contains 16 residues.

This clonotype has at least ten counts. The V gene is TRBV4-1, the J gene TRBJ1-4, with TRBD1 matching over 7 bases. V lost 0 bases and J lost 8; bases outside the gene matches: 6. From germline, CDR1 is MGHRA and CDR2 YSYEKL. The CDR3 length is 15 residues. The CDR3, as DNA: TGCGCCAGCAGCCAAGACCCACAGGGGAGAGAAAAACTGTTTTTT. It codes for CASSQDPQGREKLFF.

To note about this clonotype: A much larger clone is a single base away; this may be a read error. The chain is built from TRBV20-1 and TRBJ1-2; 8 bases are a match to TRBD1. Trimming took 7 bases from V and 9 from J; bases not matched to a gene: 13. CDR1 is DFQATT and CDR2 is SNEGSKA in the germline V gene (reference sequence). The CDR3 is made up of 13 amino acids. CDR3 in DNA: TGCAGTGTCCCGCCGGACAGGGTTTCGAGCTACACCTTC. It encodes CSVPPDRVSSYTF.

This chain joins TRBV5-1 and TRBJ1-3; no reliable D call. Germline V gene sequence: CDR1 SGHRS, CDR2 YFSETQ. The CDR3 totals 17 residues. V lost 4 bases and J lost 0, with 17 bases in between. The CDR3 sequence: CASSLTPSVHSGNTIYF. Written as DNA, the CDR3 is TGCGCCAGCAGCCTCACCCCGTCGGTCCACTCTGGAAACACCATATATTTT.

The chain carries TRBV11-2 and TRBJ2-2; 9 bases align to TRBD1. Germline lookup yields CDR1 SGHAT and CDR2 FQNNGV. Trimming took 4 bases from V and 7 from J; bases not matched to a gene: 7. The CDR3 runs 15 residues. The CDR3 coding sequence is TGTGCCAGCAGCTCGAACAGGGGGCTGGGCGGGGAGCTGTTTTTT. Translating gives CASSSNRGLGGELFF.

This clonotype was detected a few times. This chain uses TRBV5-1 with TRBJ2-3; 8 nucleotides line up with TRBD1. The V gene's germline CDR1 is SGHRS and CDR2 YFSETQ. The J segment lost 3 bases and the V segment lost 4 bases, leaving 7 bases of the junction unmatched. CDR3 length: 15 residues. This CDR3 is CASSPIQGVTDTQYF. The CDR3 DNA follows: TGCGCCAGCAGCCCTATACAGGGGGTGACAGATACGCAGTATTTT.

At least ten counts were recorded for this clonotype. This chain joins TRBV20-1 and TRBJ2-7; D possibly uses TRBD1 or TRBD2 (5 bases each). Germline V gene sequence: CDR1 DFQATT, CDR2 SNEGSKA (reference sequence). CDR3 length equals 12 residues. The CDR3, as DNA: TGCAGGGCAACGGGACGGACCTACGAGCAGTACGTC. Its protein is CRATGRTYEQYV.

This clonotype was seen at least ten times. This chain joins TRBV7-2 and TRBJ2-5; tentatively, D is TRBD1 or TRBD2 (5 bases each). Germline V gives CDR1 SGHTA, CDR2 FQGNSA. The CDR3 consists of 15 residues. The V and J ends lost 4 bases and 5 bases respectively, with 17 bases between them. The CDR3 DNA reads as TGTGCCAGCAGCTACCCACTTGGGGGAAGGGAGACCCAGTACTTC. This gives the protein CASSYPLGGRETQYF.

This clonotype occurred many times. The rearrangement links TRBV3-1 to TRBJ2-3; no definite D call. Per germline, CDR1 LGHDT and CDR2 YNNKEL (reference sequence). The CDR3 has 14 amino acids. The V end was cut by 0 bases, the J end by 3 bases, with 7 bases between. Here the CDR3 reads CASSQDGGTDTQYF. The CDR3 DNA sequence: TGTGCCAGCAGCCAAGACGGCGGAACAGATACGCAGTATTTT.

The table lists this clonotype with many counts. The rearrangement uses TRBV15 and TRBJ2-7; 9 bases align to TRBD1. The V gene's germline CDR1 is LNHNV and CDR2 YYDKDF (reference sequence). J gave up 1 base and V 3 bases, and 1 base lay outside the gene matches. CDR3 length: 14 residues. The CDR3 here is CATSRDRGSYEQYF. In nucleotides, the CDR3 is TGTGCCACCAGCAGGGACAGGGGATCCTACGAGCAGTACTTC.

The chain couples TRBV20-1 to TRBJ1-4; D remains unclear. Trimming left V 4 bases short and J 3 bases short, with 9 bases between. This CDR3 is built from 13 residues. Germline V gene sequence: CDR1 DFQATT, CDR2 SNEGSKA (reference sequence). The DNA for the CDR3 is TGCAGTGCTAAGGAGGAGGCTAATGAAAAACTGTTTTTT. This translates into CSAKEEANEKLFF.